The rows below give T cell receptor beta chains drawn from one sample of a study of T cell responses to AZD1222 COVID-19 vaccine. Data came from immunoSEQ multiplex PCR; TCRdb stores just in-frame clones and leaves some out. This table has under 150,000 clones, roughly 90% appearing once. The source material was peripheral blood, sampled on day 0 of AZD1222 vaccination. The receptor source for this set is an adult in good health. The CDR3 runs from the conserved cysteine through the conserved F or W. The D gene is left open where the match is weak. Not all rows give a size; the values are once, few, many and, for expanded clones, a class.

TGCGCCAGCAGCCACGGACTAGCGGGGTCCGGGGAGCTGTTTTTT CASSHGLAGSGELFF TRBV4-3 TRBD2 TRBJ2-2 .
TGTGCCAGCGGTAGCGAAACATACAATGAGCAGTTCTTC CASGSETYNEQFF TRBV6-6 . TRBJ2-1 .
TGTGCCAGCACCATAGGGTGGGACAGAGAGGATGGCTACACCTTC CASTIGWDREDGYTF TRBV7-9 TRBD1 TRBJ1-2 .
TGTGCCAGCAGCCCCGTTTCAGCCAACACCGGGGAGCTGTTTTTT CASSPVSANTGELFF TRBV11-3 . TRBJ2-2 .
TGTGCCAGCAGAAGGACAGGGGGCAATCAGCCCCAGCATTTT CASRRTGGNQPQHF TRBV2 TRBD1 TRBJ1-5 .
TGTGCCAGTAGCCCACCGAGGGGTCCGAACACTGAAGCTTTCTTT CASSPPRGPNTEAFF TRBV19 . TRBJ1-1 .
TGTGCCAGCAGTCGGTACGGTGCAACTAATGAAAAACTGTTTTTT CASSRYGATNEKLFF TRBV6-5 . TRBJ1-4 once
TGCGCCAGCAGCTTTACGGGACAGAGCAATCAGCCCCAGCATTTT CASSFTGQSNQPQHF TRBV5-1 TRBD1 TRBJ1-5 .
TGTGCCAGCAAGGACTTTGGCGACGAGCAGTACTTC CASKDFGDEQYF TRBV25-1 . TRBJ2-7 once
TGTGCCAGCAGCCAAGTGGGCGGGGGTACCTACGAGCAGTACTTC CASSQVGGGTYEQYF TRBV4-2 TRBD2 TRBJ2-7 .
TGCGCCAGCAGCCGACTAGCGGGATTAGACAATGAGCAGTTCTTC CASSRLAGLDNEQFF TRBV4-1 TRBD2 TRBJ2-1 .
TGTGCCAGCAGCTTCGGGGTGCAGGGGGTGGACGAGCAGTACTTC CASSFGVQGVDEQYF TRBV5-6 TRBD1 TRBJ2-7 .
TGTGCCAGCAGCCGCTCTGGACAGCACTACGAGCAGTACTTC CASSRSGQHYEQYF TRBV5-6 . TRBJ2-7 .
TGTGCCAGCAGACGCGGACAGGGTCCCATCGAGCAGTACTTC CASRRGQGPIEQYF TRBV27 TRBD1 TRBJ2-7 .
TGTGCCAGCAGTTTATCGGGGCATCAGCCCCAGCATTTT CASSLSGHQPQHF TRBV28 . TRBJ1-5 .
TGTGCCACCGAGGGACTCCCGGGTCGTGGCTACACCTTC CATEGLPGRGYTF TRBV24-1 . TRBJ1-2 .
TGTGCCTGGAGCCCCTGGAATGAAAAACTGTTTTTT CAWSPWNEKLFF TRBV30 . TRBJ1-4 .
TGTGCCAGCAGCGTCGGCGGGGGGGCGTATGAGACCCAGTACTTC CASSVGGGAYETQYF TRBV9 TRBD2 TRBJ2-5 .